In this sample, the clone carrying this T cell receptor (beta chain) turned up a few times. Profiling relied on immunoSEQ multiplex PCR, and the TCRdb table lists in-frame clones only, not all of them. The data contain about 300,000 clones, 88% of them seen just once; the ten biggest clones take up under 8%. The sample originates from a study of blood T cell repertoires in COVID-19. Study background: T cells, B-cell-depleted T cells, or PBMCs supplied cDNA or gDNA.

Material for sequencing was peripheral blood. The sequence was collected from a woman aged 25 to 39 who had recovered from COVID-19.

The CDR3 reads CASWTVEHTDTQYF. CDR3 nucleotides: TGTGCCAGTTGGACAGTAGAACACACAGATACGCAGTATTTT. The V gene is TRBV28, the J gene TRBJ2-3, with D possibly matching TRBD1 (6 bases). V lost 9 bases, J lost 2 bases, and 15 bases lay in between. CDR3 size: 14 residues. Per the germline V gene, CDR1 is MDHEN and CDR2 is SYDVKM.